Presented here are 17 T cell receptor beta chains from one specimen sequenced in a study of T cells expressing NK-cell markers. Using the 5' RACE reads, TCRdb records one entry per CDR3 protein without DNA. The table lists some 440,000 distinct CDR3 sequences, with 1.4% in the top ten. Sequenced sample: blood T cells: a sorted CD56 or NKG2C T cell subset, CD4+ or CD8+ T cells, or bulk PBMC T cells (not recorded which). The receptors were gathered from a woman aged 50 to 60 in good health.

The J gene is TRBJ2-1, the V gene TRBV5-1; TCRdb gives TRBD2 as the D gene, but with no DNA this cannot be confirmed. The CDR3 covers 19 residues. Germline assignment: CDR1 SGHRS and CDR2 YFSETQ. The CDR3 sequence is CASSFGLAGGRKSYNEQFF.

V and J are TRBV4-1 and TRBJ2-1; the D gene TCRdb calls, TRBD1, cannot be checked with no DNA. Germline assignment: CDR1 MGHRA and CDR2 YSYEKL. The CDR3 has 17 residues. CDR3 residues: CASSLGGLTSSYNEQFF.

The chain uses TRBV5-1 and TRBJ2-6; TCRdb names TRBD1, which stays unverified in the absence of DNA. The CDR3 has 20 residues. The germline gives CDR1 SGHRS, CDR2 YFSETQ. CDR3 residues: CASSLVGGQGRPSGANVLTF. Full variable domain (remainder filled in from reference TRBV5-1 and TRBJ2-6): KAGVTQTPRYLIKTRGQQVTLSCSPISGHRSVSWYQQTPGQGLQFLFEYFSETQRNKGNFPGRFSGRQFSNSRSEMNVSTLELGDSALYLCASSLVGGQGRPSGANVLTFGAGSRLTVL.

The V and J genes are TRBV5-6 and TRBJ1-4; TCRdb returns TRBD1, unconfirmable since there is no DNA. The length of the CDR3 is 15 residues. Germline V gene sequence: CDR1 SGHDT, CDR2 YYEEEE. The CDR3 spells CASSPGAGLNEKLFF.

V is TRBV11-1 and J is TRBJ2-7; without DNA, the TCRdb call of TRBD2 cannot be checked. Germline V lookup: CDR1 SGHAT, CDR2 FQDESV (reference sequence). The CDR3 runs to 20 residues. The CDR3 here is CASSAPRTSGRALTRNEQYF.

The V call is TRBV2, the J call TRBJ2-5. CDR3 length equals 12 residues. CDR1 and CDR2 (germline): SNHLY, FYNNEI. This chain's CDR3 is CANVNRGETQYF.

The chain is built from TRBV7-9 and TRBJ2-2; absent DNA, TCRdb's TRBD2 call cannot be checked. The CDR3 spans 14 residues. Germline loops: CDR1 SEHNR, CDR2 FQNEAQ (reference sequence). Here the CDR3 reads CASIGDGPTGELFF.

This chain links TRBV20-1 with TRBJ2-1; without DNA, the TCRdb call of TRBD1 cannot be checked. This CDR3 spans 13 amino acids. Germline CDR1 reads DFQATT; CDR2 reads SNEGSKA (reference sequence). CDR3 amino acids: CSARGTPNNEQFF.

The chain has TRBV20-1 and TRBJ2-7; TCRdb picks TRBD2, but there is no DNA to check that call. CDR3 length: 15 residues. Germline CDR1 is DFQATT and CDR2 is SNEGSKA (reference sequence). This CDR3 reads CSARASAGLASEQYF.

The J gene is TRBJ2-1, the V gene TRBV20-1; the D call from TCRdb, TRBD2, cannot be confirmed without DNA. There are 15 residues in the CDR3. Germline CDR1 reads DFQATT; CDR2 reads SNEGSKA (reference sequence). The CDR3 protein is CSARIPSGSRNEQFF.

The V and J genes are TRBV9 and TRBJ1-1. CDR3 size: 14 residues. CDR1 is SGDLS and CDR2 is YYNGEE in the germline V gene. The CDR3 region is CASSASLYGTEAFF.

The chain carries TRBV5-1 and TRBJ2-4; TCRdb selects TRBD2, and the lack of DNA leaves this call unchecked. This CDR3 is built from 15 residues. Germline V lookup: CDR1 SGHRS, CDR2 YFSETQ. CDR3 sequence: CASSLIAGGLNIQYF.

The chain has TRBV5-1 and TRBJ2-4; TCRdb lists TRBD1, though no DNA is available to test this call. CDR3 length: 13 amino acids. The V gene's germline CDR1 is SGHRS and CDR2 YFSETQ. CDR3 region: CASSLNRDNIQYF.

The chain couples TRBV6-5 to TRBJ2-5; TCRdb's assignment of TRBD1 cannot be checked, as there is no DNA. Per germline, CDR1 MNHEY and CDR2 SVGAGI. This CDR3 region has 15 residues. CDR3 sequence: CASSTYRTGGETQYF.

V gene TRBV12-3 or TRBV12-4 combines with J gene TRBJ1-5; TCRdb's D gene call, TRBD1, goes unchecked for lack of DNA. This CDR3 has 15 amino acids. The CDR3 loop is CASSLQGQTNQPQHF.

The chain combines TRBV20-1 with TRBJ2-1; as DNA is missing, the TRBD1 call by TCRdb cannot be tested. Germline lookup yields CDR1 DFQATT and CDR2 SNEGSKA (reference sequence). This CDR3 contains 17 residues. CDR3 sequence: CSAQGTGGFLSYNEQFF.

This sequence joins TRBV20-1 and TRBJ1-3. The germline gives CDR1 DFQATT, CDR2 SNEGSKA (reference sequence). The CDR3 covers 12 residues. CDR3 sequence: CSARLSGNTIYF.